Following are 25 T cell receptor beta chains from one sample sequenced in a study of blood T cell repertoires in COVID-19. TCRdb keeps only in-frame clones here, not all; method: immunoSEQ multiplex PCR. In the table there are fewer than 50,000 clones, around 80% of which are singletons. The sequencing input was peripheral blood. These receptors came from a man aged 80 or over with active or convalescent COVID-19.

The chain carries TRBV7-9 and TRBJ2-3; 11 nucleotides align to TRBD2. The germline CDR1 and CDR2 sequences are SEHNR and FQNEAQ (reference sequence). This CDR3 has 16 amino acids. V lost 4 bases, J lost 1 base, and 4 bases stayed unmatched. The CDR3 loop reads CASSSASGGRTDTQYF. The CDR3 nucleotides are TGTGCCAGCAGCTCGGCTAGCGGGGGGCGCACAGATACGCAGTATTTT. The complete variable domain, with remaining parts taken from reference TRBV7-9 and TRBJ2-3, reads DTGVSQNPRHKITKRGQNVTFRCDPISEHNRLYWYRQTLGQGPEFLTYFQNEAQLEKSRLLSDRFSAERPKGSFSTLEIQRTEQGDSAMYLCASSSASGGRTDTQYFGPGTRLTVL.

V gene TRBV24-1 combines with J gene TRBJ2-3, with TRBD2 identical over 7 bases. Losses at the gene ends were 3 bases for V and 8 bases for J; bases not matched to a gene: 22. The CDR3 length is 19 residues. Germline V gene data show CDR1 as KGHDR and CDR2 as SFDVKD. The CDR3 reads CATSDRPTSPLGKMATQYF. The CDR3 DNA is TGTGCCACCAGTGATCGTCCGACTAGCCCCTTGGGGAAAATGGCTACGCAGTATTTT.

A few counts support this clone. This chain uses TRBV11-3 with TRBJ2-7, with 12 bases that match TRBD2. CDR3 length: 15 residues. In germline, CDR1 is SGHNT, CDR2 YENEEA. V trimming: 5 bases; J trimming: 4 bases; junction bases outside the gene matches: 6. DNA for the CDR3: TGTGCCAGCAGCGCTACCGGGACTAGCGGGTACGAGCAGTACTTC. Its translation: CASSATGTSGYEQYF.

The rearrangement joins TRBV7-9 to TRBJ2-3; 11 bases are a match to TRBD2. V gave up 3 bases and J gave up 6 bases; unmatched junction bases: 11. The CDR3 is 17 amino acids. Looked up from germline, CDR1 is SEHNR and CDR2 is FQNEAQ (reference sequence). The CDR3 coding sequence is TGTGCCAGCAGCTTTGGTGGGCCTAGCGGGGGGACTGATACGCAGTATTTT. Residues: CASSFGGPSGGTDTQYF.

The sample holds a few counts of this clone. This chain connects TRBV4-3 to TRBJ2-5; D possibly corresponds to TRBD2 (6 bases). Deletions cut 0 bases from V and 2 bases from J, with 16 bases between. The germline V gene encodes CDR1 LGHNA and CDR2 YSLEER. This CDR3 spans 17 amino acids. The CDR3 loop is CASSQDWRVTKQETQYF. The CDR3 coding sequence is TGCGCCAGCAGCCAAGACTGGAGGGTCACAAAACAAGAGACCCAGTACTTC.

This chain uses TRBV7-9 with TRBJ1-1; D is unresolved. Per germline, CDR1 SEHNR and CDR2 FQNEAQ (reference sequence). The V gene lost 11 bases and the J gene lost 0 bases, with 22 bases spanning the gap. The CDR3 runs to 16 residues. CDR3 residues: CASTTEAVIMNTEAFF. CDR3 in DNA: TGTGCCTCGACTACCGAGGCGGTCATTATGAACACTGAAGCTTTCTTT.

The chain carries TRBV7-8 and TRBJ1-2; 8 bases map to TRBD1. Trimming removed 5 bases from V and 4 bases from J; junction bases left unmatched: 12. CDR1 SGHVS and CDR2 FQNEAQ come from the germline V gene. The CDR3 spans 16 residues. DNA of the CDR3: TGTGCCAGCAGCGAGGGACAGGATTCTTTGATCTATGGCTACACCTTC. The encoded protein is CASSEGQDSLIYGYTF.

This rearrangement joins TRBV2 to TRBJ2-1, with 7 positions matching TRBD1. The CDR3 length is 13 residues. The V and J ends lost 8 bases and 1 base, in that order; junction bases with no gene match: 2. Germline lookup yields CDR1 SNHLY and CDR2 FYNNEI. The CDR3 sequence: CASPDRSYNEQFF. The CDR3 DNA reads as TGTGCCAGCCCGGACAGGTCCTACAATGAGCAGTTCTTC.

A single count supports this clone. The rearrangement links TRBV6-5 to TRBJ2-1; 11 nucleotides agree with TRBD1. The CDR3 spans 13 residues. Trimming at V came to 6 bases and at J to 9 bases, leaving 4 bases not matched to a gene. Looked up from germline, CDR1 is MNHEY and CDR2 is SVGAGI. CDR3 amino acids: CASRGQGVGEQFF. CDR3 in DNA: TGTGCCAGCAGGGGACAGGGGGTAGGTGAGCAGTTCTTC.

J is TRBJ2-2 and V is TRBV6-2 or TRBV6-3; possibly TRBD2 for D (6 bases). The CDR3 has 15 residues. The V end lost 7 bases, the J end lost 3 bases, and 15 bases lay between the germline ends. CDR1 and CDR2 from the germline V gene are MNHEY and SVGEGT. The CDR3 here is CASTPGGPYTGELFF. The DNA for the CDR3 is TGTGCCAGCACCCCCGGAGGGCCCTACACCGGGGAGCTGTTTTTT.

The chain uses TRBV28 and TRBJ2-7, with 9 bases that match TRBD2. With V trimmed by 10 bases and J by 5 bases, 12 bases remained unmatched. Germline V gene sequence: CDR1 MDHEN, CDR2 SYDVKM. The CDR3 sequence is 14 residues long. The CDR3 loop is CATTPGLAVHEQYF. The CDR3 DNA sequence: TGTGCCACTACCCCGGGACTAGCAGTCCACGAGCAGTACTTC.

The CDR3 DNA is TGTGCCAGCAGCGGGGGGAGGGGTAGCGGAACCTACGAGCAGTACTTC. The encoded protein is CASSGGRGSGTYEQYF. J is TRBJ2-7 and V is TRBV5-8; 7 nucleotides agree with TRBD2. This CDR3 is built from 16 residues. The germline gives CDR1 SGHTS, CDR2 YDEGEE. V shed 4 bases and J 2 bases; nucleotides not matched to a gene: 12. The variable domain in full, completed from reference TRBV5-8 and TRBJ2-7, reads EAGVTQSPTHLIKTRGQQATLRCSPISGHTSVYWYQQALGLGLQFLLWYDEGEERNRGNFPPRFSGRQFPNYSSELNVNALELEDSALYLCASSGGRGSGTYEQYFGPGTRLTVT.

CDR3 protein: CASSQDRLGVAQYF. CDR3 nucleotide sequence: TGCGCCAGCAGCCAAGATCGTCTCGGGGTCGCGCAGTATTTT. V is TRBV4-3 and J is TRBJ2-3; tentative D call: TRBD2 (5 bases). The CDR3 is made up of 14 amino acids. Per the germline V gene, CDR1 is LGHNA and CDR2 is YSLEER. V lost 0 bases, J lost 10 bases, and 14 bases lay in between.

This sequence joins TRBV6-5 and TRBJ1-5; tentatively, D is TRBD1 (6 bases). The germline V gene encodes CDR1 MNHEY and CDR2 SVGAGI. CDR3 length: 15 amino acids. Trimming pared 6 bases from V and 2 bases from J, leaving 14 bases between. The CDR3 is CASSLFAGGNQPQHF. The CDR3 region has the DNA TGTGCCAGCAGCCTTTTTGCAGGGGGCAATCAGCCCCAGCATTTT.

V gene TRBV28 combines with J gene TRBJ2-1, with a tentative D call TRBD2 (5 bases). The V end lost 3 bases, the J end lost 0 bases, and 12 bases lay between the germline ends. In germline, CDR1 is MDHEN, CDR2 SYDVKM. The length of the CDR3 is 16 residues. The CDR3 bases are TGTGCCAGCAGTTTCGTTTCCAGCGGCTCCTACAATGAGCAGTTCTTC. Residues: CASSFVSSGSYNEQFF.

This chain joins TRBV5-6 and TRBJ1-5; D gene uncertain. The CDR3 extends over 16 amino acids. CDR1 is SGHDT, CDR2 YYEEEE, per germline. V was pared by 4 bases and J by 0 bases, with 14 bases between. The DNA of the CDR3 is TGTGCCAGCAGCCTCGGCGGGATTAATAGCAATCAGCCCCAGCATTTT. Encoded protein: CASSLGGINSNQPQHF. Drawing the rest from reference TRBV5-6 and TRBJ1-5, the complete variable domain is DAGVTQSPTHLIKTRGQQVTLRCSPKSGHDTVSWYQQALGQGPQFIFQYYEEEERQRGNFPDRFSGHQFPNYSSELNVNALLLGDSALYLCASSLGGINSNQPQHFGDGTRLSIL.

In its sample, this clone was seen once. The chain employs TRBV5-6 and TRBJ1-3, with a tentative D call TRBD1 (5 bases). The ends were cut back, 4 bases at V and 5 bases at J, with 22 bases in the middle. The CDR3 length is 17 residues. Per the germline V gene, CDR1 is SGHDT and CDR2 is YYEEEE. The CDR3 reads CASSRVALAEGRNTIYF. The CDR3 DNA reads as TGTGCCAGCAGCCGAGTGGCCCTCGCGGAGGGGAGAAACACCATATATTTT.

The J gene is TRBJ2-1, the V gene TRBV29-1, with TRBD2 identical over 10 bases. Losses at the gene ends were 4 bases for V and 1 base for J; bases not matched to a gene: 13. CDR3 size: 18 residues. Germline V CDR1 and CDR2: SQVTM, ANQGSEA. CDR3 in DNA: TGCAGCGTTGGAGGGCGTCTAGCGGGAGCCGGATCCTACAATGAGCAGTTCTTC. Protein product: CSVGGRLAGAGSYNEQFF.

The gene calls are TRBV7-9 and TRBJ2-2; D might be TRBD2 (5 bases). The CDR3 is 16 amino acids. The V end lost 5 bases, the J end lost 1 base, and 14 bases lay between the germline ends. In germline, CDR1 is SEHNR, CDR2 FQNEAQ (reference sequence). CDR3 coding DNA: TGTGCCAGCAGCCCAAAAGCGGTTGGGAACACCGGGGAGCTGTTTTTT. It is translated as CASSPKAVGNTGELFF.

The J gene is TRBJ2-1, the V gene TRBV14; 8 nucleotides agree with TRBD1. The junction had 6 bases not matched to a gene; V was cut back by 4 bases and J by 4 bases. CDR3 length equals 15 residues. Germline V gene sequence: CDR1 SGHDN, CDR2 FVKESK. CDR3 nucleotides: TGTGCCAGCAGCCCTGGACAGGGCCAATACAATGAGCAGTTCTTC. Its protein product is CASSPGQGQYNEQFF.

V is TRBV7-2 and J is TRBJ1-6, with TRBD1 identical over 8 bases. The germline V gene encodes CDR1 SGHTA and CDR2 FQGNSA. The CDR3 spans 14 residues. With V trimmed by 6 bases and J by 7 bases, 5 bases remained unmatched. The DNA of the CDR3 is TGTGCCAGCAGTCCGAGACAGGGGAATTCACCCCTCCACTTT. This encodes CASSPRQGNSPLHF.

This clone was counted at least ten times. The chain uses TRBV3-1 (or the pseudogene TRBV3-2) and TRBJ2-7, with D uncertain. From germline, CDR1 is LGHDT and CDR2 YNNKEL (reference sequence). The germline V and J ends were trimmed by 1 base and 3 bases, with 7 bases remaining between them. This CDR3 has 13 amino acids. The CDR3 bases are TGTGCCAGCAGCCAAGGGGCCTACTACGAGCAGTACTTC. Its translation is CASSQGAYYEQYF.

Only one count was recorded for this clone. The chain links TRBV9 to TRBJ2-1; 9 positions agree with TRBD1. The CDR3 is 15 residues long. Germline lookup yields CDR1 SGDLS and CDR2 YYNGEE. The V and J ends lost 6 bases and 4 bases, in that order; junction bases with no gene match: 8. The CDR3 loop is CASTTGGAGYNEQFF. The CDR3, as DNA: TGTGCCAGCACCACAGGGGGCGCAGGGTACAATGAGCAGTTCTTC. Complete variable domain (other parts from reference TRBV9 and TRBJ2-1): DSGVTQTPKHLITATGQRVTLRCSPRSGDLSVYWYQQSLDQGLQFLIQYYNGEERAKGNILERFSAQQFPDLHSELNLSSLELGDSALYFCASTTGGAGYNEQFFGPGTRLTVL.

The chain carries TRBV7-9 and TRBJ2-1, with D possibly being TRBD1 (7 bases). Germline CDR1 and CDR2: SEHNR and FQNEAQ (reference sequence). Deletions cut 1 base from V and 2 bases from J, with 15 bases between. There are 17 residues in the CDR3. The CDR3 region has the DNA TGTGCCAGCAGCTTAGGACACAGGGGAGGTGCCTACAATGAGCAGTTCTTC. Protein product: CASSLGHRGGAYNEQFF. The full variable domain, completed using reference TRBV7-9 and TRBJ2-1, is DTGVSQNPRHKITKRGQNVTFRCDPISEHNRLYWYRQTLGQGPEFLTYFQNEAQLEKSRLLSDRFSAERPKGSFSTLEIQRTEQGDSAMYLCASSLGHRGGAYNEQFFGPGTRLTVL.

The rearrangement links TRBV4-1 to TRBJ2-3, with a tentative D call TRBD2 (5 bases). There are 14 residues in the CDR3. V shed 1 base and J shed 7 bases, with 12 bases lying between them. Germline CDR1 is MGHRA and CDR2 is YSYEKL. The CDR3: CASSQGERSNTQYF. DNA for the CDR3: TGCGCCAGCAGCCAAGGGGAGCGGTCAAATACGCAGTATTTT.